The source of this T cell receptor (beta chain) is a study of T cell responses to AZD1222 COVID-19 vaccine. Study results and limitations: Seropositive status at baseline applied to only five or six AZD1222 recipients.

Using immunoSEQ multiplex PCR, the repertoire was profiled, and TCRdb retains in-frame clones only, with some absent. The repertoire holds approximately 150,000 clones, with roughly nine tenths as singletons. Germline assignment: CDR1 MDHEN and CDR2 SYDVKM. Trimming removed 7 bases at V and 1 base at J, with 7 bases between. The CDR3 length is 12 residues. Points on this clone: Antigen: not known.

The sequencing here drew on peripheral blood, taken 28 days after the second AZD1222 dose. This clonotype originated in an adult who received the AZD1222 COVID-19 vaccine. The V and J genes are TRBV28 and TRBJ1-1; D gene uncertain. CDR3 sequence: CASKAGNTEAFF. The CDR3 coding sequence is TGTGCCAGCAAGGCAGGGAACACTGAAGCTTTCTTT.